These 30 T cell receptor beta chains share one sample of origin, sequenced in a study of blood T cell repertoires in COVID-19. Sequencing used immunoSEQ multiplex PCR; TCRdb keeps in-frame clones, though not all of them. Among fewer than 200,000 clones, around nine tenths were seen once, and the ten largest hold 2.5% to 3%. Sequenced sample: peripheral blood. Receptors originate from a man aged 35 to 55 with active or convalescent COVID-19.

The CDR3 here is CASSETGTEQYF. The CDR3 nucleotides are TGTGCCAGCAGCGAGACAGGGACCGAGCAGTACTTC. This chain uses TRBV28 with TRBJ2-7; 7 nucleotides line up with TRBD1. V lost 6 bases and J lost 6; bases outside the gene matches: 5. In germline, CDR1 is MDHEN, CDR2 SYDVKM. The CDR3 runs to 12 residues.

The chain recombines TRBV2 with TRBJ2-5, with D perhaps matching TRBD2 (5 bases). Germline V gives CDR1 SNHLY, CDR2 FYNNEI. This CDR3 contains 13 residues. Trimming took 2 bases from V and 5 from J, leaving 9 bases between them. The CDR3: CASSETRRETQYF. Here the CDR3 DNA reads TGTGCCAGCAGTGAAACCAGGAGGGAGACCCAGTACTTC.

This clone was recorded once. The V call is TRBV27, the J call TRBJ1-1; D is ambiguous. CDR1 is MNHEY and CDR2 is SMNVEV in the germline V gene (reference sequence). The CDR3 is made up of 11 amino acids. V dropped 8 bases and J dropped 2 bases, with 6 bases sitting between them. Here the CDR3 DNA reads TGTGCCAGCTCTAGCAACACTGAAGCTTTCTTT. Translation gives CASSSNTEAFF.

This sequence joins TRBV9 and TRBJ1-1, with D possibly TRBD1 on 5 matching bases. Germline CDR1 and CDR2: SGDLS and YYNGEE. The CDR3 extends over 14 amino acids. The V gene lost 6 bases and the J gene lost 5 bases, with 17 bases spanning the gap. CDR3: CASTTSGDGTEAFF. CDR3 nucleotide sequence: TGTGCCAGCACCACCTCGGGGGATGGGACTGAAGCTTTCTTT.

The gene calls are TRBV12-3 or TRBV12-4 and TRBJ1-2, with D perhaps matching TRBD1 (5 bases). The CDR3 contains 13 residues. V lost 3 bases and J 4 bases, leaving 9 bases between the germline ends. CDR3 amino acids: CASSFDRIYGYTF. In DNA form, the CDR3 reads TGTGCCAGCAGTTTTGACAGAATCTATGGCTACACCTTC.

The chain employs TRBV28 and TRBJ1-2; 7 bases line up with TRBD1. CDR1 and CDR2 from the germline V gene are MDHEN and SYDVKM. V was clipped by 4 bases and J by 4 bases; unmatched bases: 6. The CDR3 totals 14 residues. The DNA of the CDR3 is TGTGCCAGCAGTTCCCCGGACAGGTTCTATGGCTACACCTTC. Its protein product is CASSSPDRFYGYTF.

V and J are TRBV3-1 (or the pseudogene TRBV3-2) and TRBJ2-7, with 10 bases fitting TRBD1. The CDR3 is 14 amino acids. Germline V gene lookup returns CDR1 LGHDT and CDR2 YNNKEL (reference sequence). J lost 5 bases, V lost 4 bases, and 5 bases had no gene match. CDR3 sequence: CASSPRDRGHEQYF. In nucleotides, the CDR3 is TGTGCCAGCAGCCCCCGGGACAGGGGTCACGAGCAGTACTTC.

This chain links TRBV7-8 with TRBJ1-2, with TRBD1 as a possible D gene (5 bases). CDR3 size: 14 residues. The V gene's germline CDR1 is SGHVS and CDR2 FQNEAQ. V gave up 4 bases and J gave up 5 bases, with 14 bases separating them. CDR3 sequence (DNA): TGTGCCAGCAGCTCCCAGACAGACGATTATGGCTACACCTTC. Translation: CASSSQTDDYGYTF.

V and J are TRBV2 and TRBJ2-1; 14 positions agree with TRBD2. CDR3 length equals 17 residues. Germline CDR1 reads SNHLY; CDR2 reads FYNNEI. V trimming: 3 bases; J trimming: 3 bases; junction bases outside the gene matches: 4. CDR3 sequence reads: CASSETSGGANYNEQFF. DNA for the CDR3: TGTGCCAGCAGTGAGACTAGCGGGGGGGCTAACTACAATGAGCAGTTCTTC.

The rearrangement uses TRBV19 and TRBJ2-1, with D unclear. There are 11 residues in the CDR3. Germline V gene data show CDR1 as LNHDA and CDR2 as SQIVND (reference sequence). Deletions cut 9 bases from V and 6 bases from J, with 9 bases between. Here the CDR3 reads CASQAANEQFF. In DNA, the CDR3 is TGTGCCAGCCAGGCCGCCAATGAGCAGTTCTTC.

The chain employs TRBV28 and TRBJ1-5, with D tentatively TRBD1 (6 bases). Trimming left V 3 bases short and J 6 bases short, with 15 bases between. CDR1 is MDHEN and CDR2 is SYDVKM in the germline V gene. The CDR3 runs 15 residues. CDR3 sequence (DNA): TGTGCCAGCAGTTTGGGAGGGGGGGCGGTTCAGCCCCAGCATTTT. This codes for CASSLGGGAVQPQHF.

The chain has TRBV28 and TRBJ1-2; a possible D gene is TRBD1 (6 bases). The CDR3 loop spans 16 amino acids. Germline loops: CDR1 MDHEN, CDR2 SYDVKM. V shed 5 bases and J shed 2 bases, with 18 bases lying between them. This chain's CDR3 is CASSQTGQLENYGYTF. CDR3 sequence (DNA): TGTGCCAGCAGTCAGACCGGACAGCTGGAAAACTATGGCTACACCTTC.

This sequence joins TRBV19 and TRBJ1-1, with TRBD1 as a possible D gene (5 bases). The CDR3 runs to 16 residues. Germline V gives CDR1 LNHDA, CDR2 SQIVND (reference sequence). V dropped 5 bases and J dropped 0 bases, with 16 bases sitting between them. The CDR3 loop is CASSGGGWILNTEAFF. CDR3 nucleotides: TGTGCCAGTAGTGGCGGGGGGTGGATCCTGAACACTGAAGCTTTCTTT.

This chain joins TRBV28 and TRBJ1-5, with TRBD1 identical over 11 bases. Losses at the gene ends were 5 bases for V and 7 bases for J; bases not matched to a gene: 7. This CDR3 has 15 amino acids. From germline, CDR1 is MDHEN and CDR2 SYDVKM. CDR3 DNA sequence: TGTGCCAGCAGTCTGGGACAGGGGGAAGGGCAGCCCCAGCATTTT. Protein sequence: CASSLGQGEGQPQHF.

The chain has TRBV15 and TRBJ1-5, with 7 bases identical to TRBD1. The J segment lost 3 bases and the V segment lost 3 bases, leaving 20 bases of the junction unmatched. CDR1 and CDR2 (germline): LNHNV, YYDKDF (reference sequence). The CDR3 totals 20 residues. This chain's CDR3 is CATSSGPDRFHTDYNQPQHF. CDR3 in DNA: TGTGCCACCAGCAGTGGCCCGGACAGGTTTCACACTGACTACAATCAGCCCCAGCATTTT.

This clone was picked up a small number of times. J is TRBJ1-2 and V is TRBV11-2; D might be TRBD1 (6 bases). V was cut by 5 bases and J by 4 bases, with 8 bases left in between. This CDR3 region has 12 residues. Germline loops: CDR1 SGHAT, CDR2 FQNNGV. The CDR3 sequence: CASSRQAYGYTF. CDR3 nucleotide sequence: TGTGCCAGCAGCCGACAGGCCTATGGCTACACCTTC.

This clone was observed a few times. This rearrangement joins TRBV6-5 to TRBJ1-4, with D possibly being TRBD1 (5 bases). Germline V lookup: CDR1 MNHEY, CDR2 SVGAGI. CDR3 length: 15 residues. The V gene lost 0 bases and the J gene lost 6 bases, with 11 bases spanning the gap. The CDR3, as DNA: TGTGCCAGCAGTTACTCAGGGGCGGTAGATGAAAAACTGTTTTTT. It specifies CASSYSGAVDEKLFF.

The chain uses TRBV24-1 and TRBJ2-7; D perhaps matches TRBD1 (5 bases). Trimming pared 6 bases from V and 6 bases from J, leaving 14 bases between. Germline values: CDR1 KGHDR, CDR2 SFDVKD. The CDR3 consists of 13 residues. The CDR3: CATSPHRLIEQYF. The CDR3 DNA sequence: TGTGCCACCAGTCCTCACAGGCTTATCGAGCAGTACTTC.

This chain uses TRBV7-2 with TRBJ2-2, with D perhaps matching TRBD2 (6 bases). The CDR3 totals 15 residues. CDR1 and CDR2 from the germline V gene are SGHTA and FQGNSA. Trimming shortened V by 2 bases and J by 8 bases, and 15 bases separated the two germline ends. CDR3 protein: CASSLRTTTGGELFF. In DNA form, the CDR3 reads TGTGCCAGCAGCTTAAGGACTACGACTGGAGGGGAGCTGTTTTTT.

This rearrangement joins TRBV7-9 to TRBJ1-1; 11 bases fit TRBD1. The germline CDR1 and CDR2 sequences are SEHNR and FQNEAQ (reference sequence). V lost 3 bases and J lost 4; bases outside the gene matches: 1. CDR3 length: 14 residues. The CDR3 spells CASSFGTGGTEAFF. The DNA of the CDR3 is TGTGCCAGCAGCTTCGGGACAGGGGGCACTGAAGCTTTCTTT. Supplemented by reference TRBV7-9 and TRBJ1-1, the full variable domain reads DTGVSQNPRHKITKRGQNVTFRCDPISEHNRLYWYRQTLGQGPEFLTYFQNEAQLEKSRLLSDRFSAERPKGSFSTLEIQRTEQGDSAMYLCASSFGTGGTEAFFGQGTRLTVV.

The chain carries TRBV18 and TRBJ2-6; the match to TRBD2 covers 7 bases. This CDR3 has 20 amino acids. CDR1 and CDR2 (germline): KGHSH, LQKENI. The ends lost 1 base at V and 0 bases at J; junction bases unmatched: 12. CDR3 loop: CASSPRTMTSIGSGANVLTF. Written as DNA, the CDR3 is TGTGCCAGCTCACCACGAACTATGACTAGCATTGGCTCTGGGGCCAACGTCCTGACTTTC.

The chain uses TRBV11-3 and TRBJ1-4; tentatively, D is TRBD1 (6 bases). From germline, CDR1 is SGHNT and CDR2 YENEEA. Trimming cost V 4 bases and J 5 bases, with 17 bases left between them. This CDR3 region has 16 residues. CDR3 bases: TGTGCCAGCAGCTATGAGGGGACACACTCAAATGAAAAACTGTTTTTT. Residues: CASSYEGTHSNEKLFF.

This chain joins TRBV30 and TRBJ1-6; D is possibly TRBD1 (5 bases). Germline CDR1 is GTSNPN and CDR2 is SVGIG (reference sequence). V lost 0 bases and J lost 3, with 9 bases in between. This CDR3 comprises 15 residues. As DNA, the CDR3 is TGTGCCTGGAGTGTACGGGGGGGCTATAATTCACCCCTCCACTTT. This translates into CAWSVRGGYNSPLHF.

This rearrangement joins TRBV11-2 to TRBJ2-2, with 13 bases fitting TRBD2. Germline trimming cut 4 bases from V and 1 base from J; bases unmatched to any gene: 3. Germline V gene lookup returns CDR1 SGHAT and CDR2 FQNNGV. This CDR3 contains 17 residues. CDR3 DNA sequence: TGTGCCAGCAGCTACAGACTAGCGGGGGGGAACACCGGGGAGCTGTTTTTT. This gives the protein CASSYRLAGGNTGELFF.

This clone was detected only once. The CDR3 sequence is CASSLALQQETQYF. The CDR3 nucleotides are TGTGCCAGCAGCTTAGCGCTACAGCAAGAGACCCAGTACTTC. This chain joins TRBV7-2 and TRBJ2-5; unclear D gene. The CDR3 sequence is 14 residues long. The germline V and J ends were trimmed by 0 bases and 2 bases, with 7 bases remaining between them. The V gene's germline CDR1 is SGHTA and CDR2 FQGNSA.

The chain employs TRBV18 and TRBJ2-7; 14 nucleotides align to TRBD2. The CDR3 sequence is 17 residues long. CDR1 and CDR2 (germline): KGHSH, LQKENI. J lost 4 bases, V lost 3 bases, and 8 bases had no gene match. In DNA form, the CDR3 reads TGTGCCAGCTCACCCCGGACTAGCGGGGGGCCGGGTTACGAGCAGTACTTC. It specifies CASSPRTSGGPGYEQYF. The whole variable domain, filled in from reference TRBV18 and TRBJ2-7, reads NAGVMQNPRHLVRRRGQEARLRCSPMKGHSHVYWYRQLPEEGLKFMVYLQKENIIDESGMPKERFSAEFPKEGPSILRIQQVVRGDSAAYFCASSPRTSGGPGYEQYFGPGTRLTVT.

This clone appeared once. This chain links TRBV5-1 with TRBJ2-7; 9 nucleotides line up with TRBD2. Trimming cost V 3 bases and J 1 base; bases outside gene matches: 5. Germline loops: CDR1 SGHRS, CDR2 YFSETQ. This CDR3 comprises 15 residues. The CDR3 DNA follows: TGCGCCAGCAGCTCTTTAGCGGGGGATTCCTACGAGCAGTACTTC. Amino acid sequence: CASSSLAGDSYEQYF.

J is TRBJ2-2 and V is TRBV2; D may be TRBD1 (5 bases). Per the germline V gene, CDR1 is SNHLY and CDR2 is FYNNEI. The CDR3 has 13 residues. The V gene lost 8 bases and the J gene lost 3 bases, with 10 bases spanning the gap. The CDR3 loop is CASSGAHTGELFF. The CDR3 DNA reads as TGTGCCAGCTCTGGGGCCCACACCGGGGAGCTGTTTTTT.

The chain couples TRBV7-2 to TRBJ2-5; 9 bases agree with TRBD2. CDR3 size: 15 residues. Trimming took 3 bases from V and 5 from J; bases not matched to a gene: 7. Germline values: CDR1 SGHTA, CDR2 FQGNSA. The CDR3 nucleotides read TGTGCCAGCAGCTTCCAGCGGGGGGATGGGGAGACCCAGTACTTC. Amino acid sequence: CASSFQRGDGETQYF. Full variable domain (remainder filled in from reference TRBV7-2 and TRBJ2-5): GAGVSQSPSNKVTEKGKDVELRCDPISGHTALYWYRQSLGQGLEFLIYFQGNSAPDKSGLPSDRFSAERTGGSVSTLTIQRTQQEDSAVYLCASSFQRGDGETQYFGPGTRLLVL.

The CDR3 nucleotides read TGTGCCAGCAAGGTCAGGGGGCTCTATGGCTACACCTTC. Protein product: CASKVRGLYGYTF. The chain is built from TRBV12-3 or TRBV12-4 and TRBJ1-2, with 8 bases fitting TRBD1. Germline trimming cut 7 bases from V and 4 bases from J; bases unmatched to any gene: 5. The CDR3 runs to 13 residues.